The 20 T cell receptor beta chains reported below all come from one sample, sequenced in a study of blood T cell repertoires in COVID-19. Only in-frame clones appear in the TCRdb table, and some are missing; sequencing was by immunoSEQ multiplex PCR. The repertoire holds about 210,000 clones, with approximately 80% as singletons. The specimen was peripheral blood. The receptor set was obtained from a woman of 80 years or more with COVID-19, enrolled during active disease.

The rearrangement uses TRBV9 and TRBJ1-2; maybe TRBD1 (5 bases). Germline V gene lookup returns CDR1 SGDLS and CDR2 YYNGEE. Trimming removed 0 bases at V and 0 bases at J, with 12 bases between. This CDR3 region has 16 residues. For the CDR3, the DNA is TGTGCCAGCAGCGTAGCTCCGGGGGAACCTAACTATGGCTACACCTTC. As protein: CASSVAPGEPNYGYTF. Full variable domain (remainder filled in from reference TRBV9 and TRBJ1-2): DSGVTQTPKHLITATGQRVTLRCSPRSGDLSVYWYQQSLDQGLQFLIQYYNGEERAKGNILERFSAQQFPDLHSELNLSSLELGDSALYFCASSVAPGEPNYGYTFGSGTRLTVV.

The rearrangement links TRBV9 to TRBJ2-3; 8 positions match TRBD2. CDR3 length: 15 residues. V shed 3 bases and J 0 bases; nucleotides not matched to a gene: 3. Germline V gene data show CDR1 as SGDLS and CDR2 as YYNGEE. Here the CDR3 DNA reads TGTGCCAGCAGCGGTTTAGCGGGAAGCACAGATACGCAGTATTTT. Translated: CASSGLAGSTDTQYF.

The CDR3 nucleotides read TGTGCCAGCAGCCAAGATGTGGGCGAGTATGGCTACACCTTC. This encodes CASSQDVGEYGYTF. This chain uses TRBV3-1 (or the pseudogene TRBV3-2) with TRBJ1-2; D unclear. There are 14 residues in the CDR3. Trimming left V 0 bases short and J 5 bases short, with 10 bases between. Germline V gene sequence: CDR1 LGHDT, CDR2 YNNKEL (reference sequence).

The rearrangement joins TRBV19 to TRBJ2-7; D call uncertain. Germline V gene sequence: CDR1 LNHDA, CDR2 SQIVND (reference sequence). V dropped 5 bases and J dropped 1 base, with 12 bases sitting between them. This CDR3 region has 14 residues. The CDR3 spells CASSLAGPSYEQYF. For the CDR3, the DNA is TGTGCCAGTAGTCTGGCAGGTCCTTCCTACGAGCAGTACTTC.

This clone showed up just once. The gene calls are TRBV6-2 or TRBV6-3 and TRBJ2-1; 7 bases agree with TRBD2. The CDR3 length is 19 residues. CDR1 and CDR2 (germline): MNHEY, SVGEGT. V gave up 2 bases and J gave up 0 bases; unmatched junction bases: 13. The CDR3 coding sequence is TGTGCCAGCAGTTACCGCCTCTCCACTAGCGTCCCCTCCTACAATGAGCAGTTCTTC. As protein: CASSYRLSTSVPSYNEQFF.

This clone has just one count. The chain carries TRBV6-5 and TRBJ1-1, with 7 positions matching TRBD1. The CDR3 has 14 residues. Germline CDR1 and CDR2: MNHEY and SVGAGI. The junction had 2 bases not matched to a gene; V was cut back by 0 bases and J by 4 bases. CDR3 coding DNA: TGTGCCAGCAGTTACTCGCCAGGGGGCACTGAAGCTTTCTTT. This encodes CASSYSPGGTEAFF.

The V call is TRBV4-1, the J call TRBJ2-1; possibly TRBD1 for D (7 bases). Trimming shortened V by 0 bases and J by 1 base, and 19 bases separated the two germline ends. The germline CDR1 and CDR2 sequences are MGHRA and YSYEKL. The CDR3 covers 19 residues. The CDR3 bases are TGCGCCAGCAGCCAAGAAGGTACCAGGGGGGTAGGGTCCTACAATGAGCAGTTCTTC. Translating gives CASSQEGTRGVGSYNEQFF.

The CDR3 loop reads CASSRQGENATNEKLFF. CDR3 sequence (DNA): TGTGCCAGTAGTAGGCAGGGCGAAAATGCAACTAATGAAAAACTGTTTTTT. The V call is TRBV19, the J call TRBJ1-4, with D maybe TRBD1 (5 bases). There are 17 residues in the CDR3. V lost 4 bases to trimming and J lost 0 bases, with 15 bases between them. In germline, CDR1 is LNHDA, CDR2 SQIVND (reference sequence). Together with reference TRBV19 and TRBJ1-4, the CDR3 gives the full variable domain: DGGITQSPKYLFRKEGQNVTLSCEQNLNHDAMYWYRQDPGQGLRLIYYSQIVNDFQKGDIAEGYSVSREKKESFPLTVTSAQKNPTAFYLCASSRQGENATNEKLFFGSGTQLSVL.

The CDR3 protein is CASSDGYSNQPQHF. Written as DNA, the CDR3 is TGTGCCAGCAGTGACGGGTATAGCAATCAGCCCCAGCATTTT. The rearrangement links TRBV6-1 to TRBJ1-5; D gene uncertain. Germline CDR1 reads MNHNS; CDR2 reads SASEGT. This CDR3 spans 14 amino acids. The germline V and J ends were trimmed by 3 bases and 0 bases, with 6 bases remaining between them.

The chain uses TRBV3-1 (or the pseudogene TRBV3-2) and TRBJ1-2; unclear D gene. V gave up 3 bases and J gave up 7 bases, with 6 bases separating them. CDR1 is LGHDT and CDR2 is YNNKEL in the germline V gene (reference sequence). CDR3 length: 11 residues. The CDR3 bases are TGTGCCAGCAGCCATGTCTTTGGCTACACCTTC. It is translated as CASSHVFGYTF.

The CDR3 DNA sequence: TGTGCCAGCAAAGCGGGAGGCCCCAATGAGCAGTTCTTC. Its protein product is CASKAGGPNEQFF. The rearrangement joins TRBV28 to TRBJ2-1, with 9 bases identical to TRBD2. CDR3 size: 13 residues. Germline V gene sequence: CDR1 MDHEN, CDR2 SYDVKM. The V gene end was trimmed by 7 bases and the J gene end by 6 bases; junction bases not matched to a gene: 4.

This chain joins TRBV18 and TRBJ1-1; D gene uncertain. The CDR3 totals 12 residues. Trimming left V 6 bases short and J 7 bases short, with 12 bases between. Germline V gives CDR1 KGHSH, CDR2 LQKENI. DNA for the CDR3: TGTGCCAGCTCGCACCCCGGGAGTGAAGCTTTCTTT. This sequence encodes CASSHPGSEAFF.

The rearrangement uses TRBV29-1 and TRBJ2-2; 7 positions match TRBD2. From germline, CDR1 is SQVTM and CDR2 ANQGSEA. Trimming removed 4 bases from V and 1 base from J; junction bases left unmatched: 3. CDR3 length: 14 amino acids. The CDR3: CSVGLAGNTGELFF. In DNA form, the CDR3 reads TGCAGCGTTGGGTTAGCGGGGAACACCGGGGAGCTGTTTTTT.

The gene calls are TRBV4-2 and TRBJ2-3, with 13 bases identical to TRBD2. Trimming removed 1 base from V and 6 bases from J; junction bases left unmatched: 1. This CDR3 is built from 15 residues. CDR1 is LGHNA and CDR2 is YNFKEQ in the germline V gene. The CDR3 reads CASSQGLAGGDTQYF. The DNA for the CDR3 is TGTGCCAGCAGCCAAGGACTAGCGGGAGGCGATACGCAGTATTTT.

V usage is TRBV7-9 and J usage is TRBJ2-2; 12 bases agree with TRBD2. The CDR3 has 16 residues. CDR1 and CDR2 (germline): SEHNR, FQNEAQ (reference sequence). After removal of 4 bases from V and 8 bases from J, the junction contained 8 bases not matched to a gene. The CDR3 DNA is TGTGCCAGCAGCTCCAGGACTAGCGGGACGGCTGGGGAGCTGTTTTTT. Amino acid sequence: CASSSRTSGTAGELFF.

The chain's CDR3 is CASSLENTQYF. The CDR3 DNA sequence: TGTGCCAGCTCACTCGAGAATACGCAGTATTTT. The rearrangement uses TRBV18 and TRBJ2-3; D is ambiguous. CDR1 is KGHSH and CDR2 is LQKENI in the germline V gene. V was trimmed by 4 bases and J by 7 bases, leaving 6 bases between them. The CDR3 length is 11 residues.

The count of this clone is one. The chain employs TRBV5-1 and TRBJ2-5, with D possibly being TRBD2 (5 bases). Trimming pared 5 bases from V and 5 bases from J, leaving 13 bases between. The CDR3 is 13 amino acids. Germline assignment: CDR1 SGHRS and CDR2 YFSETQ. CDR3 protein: CASSMAGGETQYF. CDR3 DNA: TGCGCCAGCAGTATGGCAGGCGGGGAGACCCAGTACTTC.

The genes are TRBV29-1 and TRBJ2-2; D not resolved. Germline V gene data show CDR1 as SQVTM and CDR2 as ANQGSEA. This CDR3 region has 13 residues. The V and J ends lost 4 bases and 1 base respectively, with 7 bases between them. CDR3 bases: TGCAGCGTTGGGCCTCTGAACACCGGGGAGCTGTTTTTT. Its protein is CSVGPLNTGELFF.

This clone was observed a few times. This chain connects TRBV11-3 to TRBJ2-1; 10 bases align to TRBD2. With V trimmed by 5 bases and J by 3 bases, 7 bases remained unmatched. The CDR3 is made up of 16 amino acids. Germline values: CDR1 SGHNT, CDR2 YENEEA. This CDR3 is CASSPLAGGHYNEQFF. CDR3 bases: TGTGCCAGCAGCCCCTTAGCGGGAGGCCACTACAATGAGCAGTTCTTC.

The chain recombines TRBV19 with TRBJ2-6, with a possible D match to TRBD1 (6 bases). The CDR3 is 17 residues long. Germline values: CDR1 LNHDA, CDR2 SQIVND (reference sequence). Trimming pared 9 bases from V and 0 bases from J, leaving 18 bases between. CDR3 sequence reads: CASKRDTITSGANVLTF. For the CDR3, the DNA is TGTGCCAGCAAGAGGGACACAATAACCTCTGGGGCCAACGTCCTGACTTTC.